The text below deals with one T cell receptor (beta chain). No antigen is known for it. The data stem from a study of cytomegalovirus exposure and HLA in healthy donors. CDR3 size: 12 residues. Broader study findings: A list of approximately 160 TCR beta chains associated with cytomegalovirus was given. Cytomegalovirus status was reportedly diagnosed by the classifier with high specificity and sensitivity.

Among the approximately 110 subjects of the validation cohort, separate from the approximately 700-subject first cohort, were the donors. The method was immunoSEQ multiplex PCR; TCRdb's version includes in-frame clones alone and lacks a portion of them. This table holds approximately 100,000 clones, about 87% found once. V and J are TRBV21-1 and TRBJ2-3; TRBD1, the table's D call, lacks a check against the DNA. TRBV21-1 is deemed a pseudogene. This receptor was obtained from a woman between 18 and 29 years old in good health and CMV-seropositive. The sequenced sample consisted of PBMCs. The CDR3 DNA reads as TGTGCCAGCAGCAGGGGCGTCGATACGCAGTATTTT. Amino acid sequence: CASSRGVDTQYF.